This T cell receptor (beta chain) was obtained from a study of CD8+ T cells in alopecia areata. Described treatment: oral pan-JAK inhibitor, 5-10 mg twice daily. As the sequencing template, cDNA was produced by extracting RNA and reverse transcribing it. Data came from immunoSEQ multiplex PCR; TCRdb stores just in-frame clones and leaves some out. The table lists around 99,000 clones, 65% to 85% of them singletons. The V and J ends lost 2 bases and 2 bases respectively, with 14 bases between them. The CDR3 length is 16 residues. The germline V gene encodes CDR1 SGHRS and CDR2 YFSETQ. Sample: CD8+ T cells sorted from blood, taken at week 24, from a patient treated with tofacitinib. The chain carries TRBV5-1 and TRBJ2-1; the D is unclear. The clonotype originates from a human donor with alopecia areata. In DNA form, the CDR3 reads TGCGCCAGCAGCTTTTCACCAGGTGGGGCCTACAATGAGCAGTTCTTC. Its protein product is CASSFSPGGAYNEQFF.